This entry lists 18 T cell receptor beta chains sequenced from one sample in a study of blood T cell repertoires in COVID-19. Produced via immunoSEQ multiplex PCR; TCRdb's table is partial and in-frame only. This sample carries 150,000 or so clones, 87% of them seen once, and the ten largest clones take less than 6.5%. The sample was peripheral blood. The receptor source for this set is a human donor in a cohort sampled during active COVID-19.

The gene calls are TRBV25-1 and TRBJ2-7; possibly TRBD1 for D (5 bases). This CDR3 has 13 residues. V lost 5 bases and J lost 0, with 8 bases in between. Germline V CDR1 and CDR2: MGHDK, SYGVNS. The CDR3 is CASSLTASYEQYF. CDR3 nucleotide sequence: TGTGCCAGCAGTTTGACAGCCTCCTACGAGCAGTACTTC.

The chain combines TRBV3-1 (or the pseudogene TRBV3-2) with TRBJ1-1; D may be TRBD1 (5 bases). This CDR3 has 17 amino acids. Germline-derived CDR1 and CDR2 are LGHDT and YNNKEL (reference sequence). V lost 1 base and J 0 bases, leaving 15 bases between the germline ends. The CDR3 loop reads CASSQVRLQGLNTEAFF. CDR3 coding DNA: TGTGCCAGCAGCCAAGTAAGACTCCAGGGCCTGAACACTGAAGCTTTCTTT.

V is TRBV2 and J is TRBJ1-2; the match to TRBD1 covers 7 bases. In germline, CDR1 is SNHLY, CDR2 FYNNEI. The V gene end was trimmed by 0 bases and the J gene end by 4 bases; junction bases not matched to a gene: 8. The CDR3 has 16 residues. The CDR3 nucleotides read TGTGCCAGCAGTGAAGCGCTTCGGAACAGGGGCTATGGCTACACCTTC. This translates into CASSEALRNRGYGYTF.

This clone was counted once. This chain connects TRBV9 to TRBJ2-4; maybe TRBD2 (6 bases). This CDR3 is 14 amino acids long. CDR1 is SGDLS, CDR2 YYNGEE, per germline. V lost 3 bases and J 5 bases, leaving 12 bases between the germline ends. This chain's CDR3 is CASSGTREENIQYF. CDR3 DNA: TGTGCCAGCAGCGGCACTAGGGAGGAAAACATTCAGTACTTC. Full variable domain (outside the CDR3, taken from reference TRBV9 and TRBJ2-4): DSGVTQTPKHLITATGQRVTLRCSPRSGDLSVYWYQQSLDQGLQFLIQYYNGEERAKGNILERFSAQQFPDLHSELNLSSLELGDSALYFCASSGTREENIQYFGAGTRLSVL.

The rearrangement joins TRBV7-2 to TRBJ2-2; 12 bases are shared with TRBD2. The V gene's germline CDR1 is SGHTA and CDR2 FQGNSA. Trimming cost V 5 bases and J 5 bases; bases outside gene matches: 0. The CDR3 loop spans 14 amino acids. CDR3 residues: CASSGLAGTGELFF. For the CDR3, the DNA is TGTGCCAGCAGCGGACTAGCGGGGACCGGGGAGCTGTTTTTT.

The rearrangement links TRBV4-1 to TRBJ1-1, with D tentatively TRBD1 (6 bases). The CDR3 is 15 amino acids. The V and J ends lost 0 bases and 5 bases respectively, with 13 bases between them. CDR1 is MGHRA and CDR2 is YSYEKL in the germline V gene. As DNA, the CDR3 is TGCGCCAGCAGCCAAGATCGGTCAGGGGTTACTGAAGCTTTCTTT. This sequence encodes CASSQDRSGVTEAFF.

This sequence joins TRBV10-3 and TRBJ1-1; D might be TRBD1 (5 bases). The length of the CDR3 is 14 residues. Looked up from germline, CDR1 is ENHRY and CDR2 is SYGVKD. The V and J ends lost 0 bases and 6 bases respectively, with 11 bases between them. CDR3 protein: CAISESKGQPEAFF. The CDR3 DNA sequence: TGTGCCATCAGTGAGTCAAAGGGGCAGCCTGAAGCTTTCTTT.

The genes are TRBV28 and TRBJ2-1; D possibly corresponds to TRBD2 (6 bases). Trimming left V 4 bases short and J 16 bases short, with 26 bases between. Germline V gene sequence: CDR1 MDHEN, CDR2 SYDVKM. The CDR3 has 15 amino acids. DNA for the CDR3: TGTGCCAGCAGTTACCCCGGGGGAGACTCCCCGGGGGAATTCTTC. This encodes CASSYPGGDSPGEFF.

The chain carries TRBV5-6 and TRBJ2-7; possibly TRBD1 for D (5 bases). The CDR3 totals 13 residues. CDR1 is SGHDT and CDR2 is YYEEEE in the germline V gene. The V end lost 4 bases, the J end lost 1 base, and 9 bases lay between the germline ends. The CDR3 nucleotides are TGTGCCAGCAGCATCCAGGGTTCCTACGAGCAGTACTTC. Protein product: CASSIQGSYEQYF.

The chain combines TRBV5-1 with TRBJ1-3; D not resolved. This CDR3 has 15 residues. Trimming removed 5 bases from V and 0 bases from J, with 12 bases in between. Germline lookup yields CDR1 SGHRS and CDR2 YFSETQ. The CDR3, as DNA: TGCGCCAGCAGGCCTGACTACTTCTCTGGAAACACCATATATTTT. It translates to CASRPDYFSGNTIYF. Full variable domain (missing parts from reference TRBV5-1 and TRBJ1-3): KAGVTQTPRYLIKTRGQQVTLSCSPISGHRSVSWYQQTPGQGLQFLFEYFSETQRNKGNFPGRFSGRQFSNSRSEMNVSTLELGDSALYLCASRPDYFSGNTIYFGEGSWLTVV.

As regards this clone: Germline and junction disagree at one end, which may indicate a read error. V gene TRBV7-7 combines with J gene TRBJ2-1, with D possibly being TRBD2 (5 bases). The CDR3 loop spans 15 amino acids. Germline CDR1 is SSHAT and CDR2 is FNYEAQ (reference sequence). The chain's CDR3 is CASSKGGTIKGEQFF. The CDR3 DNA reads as TGTGCTAGCAGCAAAGGAGGAACCATTAAGGGTGAGCAGTTCTTC.

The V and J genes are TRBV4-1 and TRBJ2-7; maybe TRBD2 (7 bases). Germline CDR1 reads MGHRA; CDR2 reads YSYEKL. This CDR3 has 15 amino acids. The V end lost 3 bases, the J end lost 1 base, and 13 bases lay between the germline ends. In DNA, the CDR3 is TGCGCCAGCAGCCAGGGGGGGCTCCCATCCTACGAGCAGTACTTC. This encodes CASSQGGLPSYEQYF.

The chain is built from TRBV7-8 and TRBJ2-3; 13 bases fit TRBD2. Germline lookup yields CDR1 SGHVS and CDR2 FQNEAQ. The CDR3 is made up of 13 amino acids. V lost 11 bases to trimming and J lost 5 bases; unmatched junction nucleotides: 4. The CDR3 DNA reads TGTGCCGGCCGACTAGCGGGAGGAGATACGCAGTATTTT. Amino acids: CAGRLAGGDTQYF.

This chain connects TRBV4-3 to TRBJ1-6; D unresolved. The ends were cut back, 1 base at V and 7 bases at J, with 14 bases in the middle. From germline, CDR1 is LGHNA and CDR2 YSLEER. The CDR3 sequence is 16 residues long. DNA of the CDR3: TGCGCCAGCAGCCAAGTCAGCGGCCCCCTGAATTCACCCCTCCACTTT. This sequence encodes CASSQVSGPLNSPLHF.

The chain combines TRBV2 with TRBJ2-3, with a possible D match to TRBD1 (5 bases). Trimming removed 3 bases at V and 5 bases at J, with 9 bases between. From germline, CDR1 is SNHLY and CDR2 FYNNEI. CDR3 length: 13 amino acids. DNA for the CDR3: TGTGCCAGCAGTGACGAAGGGGTAGATACGCAGTATTTT. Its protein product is CASSDEGVDTQYF.

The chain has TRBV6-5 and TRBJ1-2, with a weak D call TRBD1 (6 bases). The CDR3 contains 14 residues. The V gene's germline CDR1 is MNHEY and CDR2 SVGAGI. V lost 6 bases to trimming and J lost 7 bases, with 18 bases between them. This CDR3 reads CASSSVEGGIGYTF. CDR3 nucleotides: TGTGCCAGCAGCTCGGTCGAGGGGGGGATTGGCTACACCTTC.

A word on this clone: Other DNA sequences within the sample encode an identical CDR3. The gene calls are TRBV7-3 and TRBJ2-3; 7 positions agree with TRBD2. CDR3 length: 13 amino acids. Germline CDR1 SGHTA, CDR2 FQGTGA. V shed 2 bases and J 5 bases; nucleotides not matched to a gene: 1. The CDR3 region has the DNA TGTGCCAGCAGCTTAGCGGGAGTAGATACGCAGTATTTT. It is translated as CASSLAGVDTQYF.

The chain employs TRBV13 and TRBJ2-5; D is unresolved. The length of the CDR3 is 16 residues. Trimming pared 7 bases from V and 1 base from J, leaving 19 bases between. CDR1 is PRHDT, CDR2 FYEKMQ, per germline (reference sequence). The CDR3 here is CASMRSSVMRQETQYF. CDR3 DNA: TGTGCCAGCATGAGGTCGAGTGTGATGCGCCAAGAGACCCAGTACTTC.